Each of the 20 T cell receptor beta chains below was sequenced from the same sample in a study of regulatory T cells in long-lasting Graves disease. Assembly of TCR beta libraries relied on iRepertoire HTBI primers together with Arm-PCR of CDR3 regions. TCRdb ran MiXCR on the multiplex PCR reads and lists one entry per CDR3 protein. The sample contains roughly 450,000 distinct CDR3 sequences, 20% to 25% of which appear only once. Indicated time point: persistent/refractory GD, antithyroid drugs over 5 years with positive TRAb. RNA from PBMCs was the source of the TCR library. The starting material was peripheral blood mononuclear cells (PBMCs), obtained when the disease was refractory, from a patient treated with antithyroid drugs. Receptors originate from a female donor with Graves disease.

The chain combines TRBV25-1 with TRBJ1-2, with D tentatively TRBD1 (6 bases). Germline CDR1 reads MGHDK; CDR2 reads SYGVNS. Trimming removed 0 bases from V and 3 bases from J, with 14 bases in between. The CDR3 is 16 residues long. CDR3 in amino acids: CASSEYASQGYYGYTF. The CDR3 DNA is TGTGCCAGCAGTGAATATGCCTCACAGGGATACTATGGCTACACCTTC.

This chain uses TRBV18 with TRBJ2-7; 7 bases map to TRBD1. The CDR3 is 15 residues long. In germline, CDR1 is KGHSH, CDR2 LQKENI. With V trimmed by 3 bases and J by 3 bases, 8 bases remained unmatched. The CDR3 coding sequence is TGTGCCAGCTCACCGGCCCTAACAGGGGACTACGAGCAGTACTTC. Residues: CASSPALTGDYEQYF. The variable domain in full, with the rest retrieved from reference TRBV18 and TRBJ2-7, is NAGVMQNPRHLVRRRGQEARLRCSPMKGHSHVYWYRQLPEEGLKFMVYLQKENIIDESGMPKERFSAEFPKEGPSILRIQQVVRGDSAAYFCASSPALTGDYEQYFGPGTRLTVT.

In this sample, this clonotype turned up once. A much larger clone lies a single base off, so this may be a read error. The chain combines TRBV11-2 with TRBJ1-1; D unresolved. The germline V gene encodes CDR1 SGHAT and CDR2 FQNNGV. The V gene lost 10 bases and the J gene lost 0 bases, with 9 bases spanning the gap. The CDR3 loop spans 12 amino acids. CDR3 sequence reads: CATRKVNTEAFF. The CDR3 bases are TGTGCCACCAGGAAAGTGAACACTGAAGCTTTCTTT.

V gene TRBV5-6 combines with J gene TRBJ2-7; no definite D call. V was trimmed by 0 bases and J by 12 bases, leaving 16 bases between them. This CDR3 contains 13 residues. The germline V gene encodes CDR1 SGHDT and CDR2 YYEEEE. DNA of the CDR3: TGTGCCAGCAGCTTGGAGGTGTCGCCCGTCGCGTACTTC. Translation gives CASSLEVSPVAYF.

There are many counts of this clonotype. The chain links TRBV6-5 to TRBJ2-7; possible D gene TRBD1, 5 bases. The V gene lost 1 base and the J gene lost 2 bases, with 9 bases spanning the gap. The CDR3 is 14 residues long. Germline V gene data show CDR1 as MNHEY and CDR2 as SVGAGI. The chain's CDR3 is CASSYLGLPYEQYF. CDR3 nucleotide sequence: TGTGCCAGCAGTTACTTGGGGCTCCCCTACGAGCAGTACTTC.

The rearrangement joins TRBV29-1 to TRBJ1-3; no firm D call. Germline CDR1 and CDR2: SQVTM and ANQGSEA. V was shortened by 2 bases and J by 0 bases, with 5 bases between the two germline ends. The CDR3 contains 13 residues. The CDR3 bases are TGCAGCGTTGAATTTTTCTCTGGAAACACCATATATTTT. It is translated as CSVEFFSGNTIYF.

This clonotype was counted at least ten times. The CDR3 loop reads CASVTLAGLSGYEQYF. Here the CDR3 DNA reads TGTGCCAGCGTCACACTAGCGGGCCTTTCCGGCTACGAGCAGTACTTC. This chain uses TRBV6-1 with TRBJ2-7; 9 bases match TRBD2. The CDR3 consists of 16 residues. The ends lost 8 bases at V and 3 bases at J; junction bases unmatched: 14. Germline lookup yields CDR1 MNHNS and CDR2 SASEGT.

This clonotype appeared many times. V gene TRBV12-3 or TRBV12-4 combines with J gene TRBJ1-5; 9 nucleotides align to TRBD1. Trimming took 4 bases from V and 3 from J; bases not matched to a gene: 13. The CDR3 runs to 18 residues. The CDR3 protein is CASSSTGGERPTNQPQHF. CDR3 nucleotides: TGTGCCAGCAGTTCAACAGGGGGCGAAAGACCAACCAATCAGCCCCAGCATTTT.

This clonotype was recorded a few times. V usage is TRBV10-3 and J usage is TRBJ1-1; TRBD1 agrees at 12 bases. Germline V gene sequence: CDR1 ENHRY, CDR2 SYGVKD. V shed 7 bases and J 0 bases; nucleotides not matched to a gene: 9. The CDR3 is 17 residues long. CDR3 region: CAIKTSGTGGLNTEAFF. The CDR3 DNA is TGTGCCATCAAAACCTCCGGGACAGGGGGCCTGAACACTGAAGCTTTCTTT.

This clonotype has a handful of counts. The chain links TRBV20-1 to TRBJ1-6; D unclear. CDR1 DFQATT and CDR2 SNEGSKA come from the germline V gene (reference sequence). Trimming removed 6 bases at V and 3 bases at J, with 12 bases between. This CDR3 has 14 residues. In nucleotides, the CDR3 is TGCAGTGCCAAATGGACGGACTATAATTCACCCCTCCACTTT. The encoded protein is CSAKWTDYNSPLHF.

As for this clonotype: This may arise from a read error, as a much more abundant clone is one base away. This sequence joins TRBV7-2 and TRBJ2-5; 9 bases align to TRBD2. CDR1 and CDR2 from the germline V gene are SGHTA and FQGNSA. The CDR3 spans 13 residues. DNA for the CDR3: TGTGCCAGCAGTACTAGCGGGCGGGAGACCCAGCACTTC. Residues: CASSTSGRETQHF.

V usage is TRBV4-1 and J usage is TRBJ2-5; 9 bases line up with TRBD1. Germline-derived CDR1 and CDR2 are MGHRA and YSYEKL. The length of the CDR3 is 16 residues. Trimming removed 1 base from V and 3 bases from J; junction bases left unmatched: 6. CDR3 nucleotides: TGCGCCAGCAGCCAAGGGGTGGGACAGGGCGAAGAGACCCAGTACTTC. This gives the protein CASSQGVGQGEETQYF.

Ten or more counts support this clonotype. The V call is TRBV28, the J call TRBJ1-1; a possible D gene is TRBD1 (6 bases). The germline V and J ends were trimmed by 7 bases and 3 bases, with 27 bases remaining between them. The germline V gene has CDR1 MDHEN and CDR2 SYDVKM. The CDR3 is made up of 18 amino acids. The CDR3: CASTSSSTGWPQHTEAFF. The CDR3 DNA sequence: TGTGCCAGCACCAGTTCCTCTACAGGGTGGCCTCAACACACTGAAGCTTTCTTT.

This clonotype was seen many times. The V call is TRBV10-1, the J call TRBJ2-7, with D uncertain. Looked up from germline, CDR1 is WNHNN and CDR2 is SYGVQD (reference sequence). The CDR3 length is 14 residues. The V end was cut by 6 bases, the J end by 0 bases, with 12 bases between. CDR3 bases: TGCGCCAGCAGGGAGACGGGCAGCTCCTACGAGCAGTACTTC. Residues: CASRETGSSYEQYF.

This clonotype was seen many times. The chain links TRBV6-1 to TRBJ2-5; 11 nucleotides align to TRBD2. Trimming at V came to 7 bases and at J to 4 bases, leaving 8 bases not matched to a gene. CDR1 is MNHNS, CDR2 SASEGT, per germline. The CDR3 sequence is 15 residues long. Written as DNA, the CDR3 is TGTGCCAGCAAGAATAGCGGGAGGGCCCGAGAGACCCAGTACTTC. Amino acids: CASKNSGRARETQYF.

Ten or more counts support this clonotype. This rearrangement joins TRBV12-3 or TRBV12-4 to TRBJ1-1, with D hard to call. Between the trimmed V and J ends, which lost 6 bases and 6 bases, there was a span of 8 bases. The CDR3 runs to 11 residues. The CDR3 loop reads CASSSFAEAFF. CDR3 nucleotide sequence: TGTGCCAGCAGCTCCTTTGCTGAAGCTTTCTTT.

V gene TRBV29-1 combines with J gene TRBJ2-1, with D perhaps TRBD2 (5 bases). CDR1 is SQVTM, CDR2 ANQGSEA, per germline. The CDR3 covers 12 residues. The V end lost 6 bases, the J end lost 2 bases, and 8 bases lay between the germline ends. DNA for the CDR3: TGCAGCGTATGGGAGACCTACAATGAGCAGTTCTTC. It translates to CSVWETYNEQFF.

The V and J genes are TRBV14 and TRBJ1-2; no firm D call. Between the trimmed V and J ends, which lost 2 bases and 4 bases, there was a span of 14 bases. The V gene's germline CDR1 is SGHDN and CDR2 FVKESK. The CDR3 has 15 residues. The CDR3 region has the DNA TGTGCCAGCAGCCAATTCACCCGTGGAGGCTATGGCTACACCTTC. It translates to CASSQFTRGGYGYTF.

This clonotype was seen a handful of times. The chain links TRBV6-1 to TRBJ2-7; 7 bases map to TRBD2. Losses at the gene ends were 10 bases for V and 3 bases for J; bases not matched to a gene: 12. Germline loops: CDR1 MNHNS, CDR2 SASEGT. The CDR3 totals 14 residues. The CDR3 region is CAIGGGGSGYEQYF. The CDR3 nucleotides read TGTGCCATAGGTGGGGGGGGGAGTGGCTACGAGCAGTACTTC.

The table lists this clonotype with a count of one. The CDR3 here is CASSRSNEQYF. CDR3 DNA sequence: TGTGCCAGTAGTAGGTCGAACGAGCAGTACTTC. The rearrangement uses TRBV19 and TRBJ2-7; D is uncertain. Germline assignment: CDR1 LNHDA and CDR2 SQIVND (reference sequence). The CDR3 is 11 amino acids. V gave up 4 bases and J gave up 5 bases, with 6 bases separating them.